A single sample gave rise to the 25 T cell receptor beta chains below, sequenced in a study of T-cell reconstitution after alpha-beta-depleted transplantation in children. Researchers prepared the TCRbeta library using unique molecular identifiers, the study reports. One entry per CDR3 protein, called by TCRdb with MiXCR from the PCR reads. The sample includes under 450,000 distinct CDR3 sequences, around 15% of them seen just once. Material: PBMCs, mostly from graft donor cells, obtained 360 days after TCRalphabeta/CD19-depleted stem cell transplant. The receptors originated from a boy under three years old who had a stem cell transplant for Wiskott-Aldrich syndrome, so the T cells may come from the graft donor.

This clonotype was observed a few times. The chain links TRBV6-2 or TRBV6-3 to TRBJ1-5; D not certain. Between the trimmed V and J ends, which lost 11 bases and 3 bases, there was a span of 14 bases. The CDR3 extends over 13 amino acids. CDR1 and CDR2 (germline): MNHEY, SVGEGT. The CDR3 spells CASGVASNQPQHF. CDR3 coding DNA: TGTGCCTCCGGGGTTGCCTCCAATCAGCCCCAGCATTTT.

The genes are TRBV4-2 and TRBJ2-3; possibly TRBD2 for D (6 bases). CDR3 size: 16 residues. Between the trimmed V and J ends, which lost 0 bases and 2 bases, there was a span of 12 bases. Germline CDR1 reads LGHNA; CDR2 reads YNFKEQ. The CDR3 reads CASSQEVSGLTDTQYF. The DNA of the CDR3 is TGTGCCAGCAGCCAAGAGGTTAGCGGACTCACAGATACGCAGTATTTT.

This clonotype has only a few counts. This chain joins TRBV12-3 or TRBV12-4 and TRBJ2-7; D possibly corresponds to TRBD2 (6 bases). CDR3 size: 15 residues. V was trimmed by 3 bases and J by 5 bases, leaving 17 bases between them. The CDR3 reads CASSFRSREDNEQYF. The CDR3 nucleotides are TGTGCCAGCAGTTTCCGATCGCGGGAAGACAACGAGCAGTACTTC.

This clonotype was seen more than once but under ten times. The rearrangement uses TRBV5-1 and TRBJ1-1; tentative D call: TRBD1 (5 bases). The germline gives CDR1 SGHRS, CDR2 YFSETQ. V lost 3 bases and J lost 2, with 8 bases in between. The CDR3 has 13 amino acids. The CDR3 reads CASSWGYNTEAFF. The CDR3 DNA reads as TGCGCCAGCAGCTGGGGGTACAACACTGAAGCTTTCTTT.

The chain has TRBV12-3 or TRBV12-4 and TRBJ2-5; D tentatively reads TRBD1 or TRBD2 (5 bases each). This CDR3 region has 15 residues. V shed 7 bases and J shed 6 bases, with 21 bases lying between them. CDR3 nucleotides: TGTGCCAGCACCCCCCGCGGATGGGGGAAAAAGACCCAGTACTTC. Its translation is CASTPRGWGKKTQYF.

V usage is TRBV5-5 and J usage is TRBJ1-6, with D perhaps matching TRBD1 (6 bases). CDR1 SGHKS and CDR2 YYEKEE come from the germline V gene (reference sequence). Trimming shortened V by 0 bases and J by 7 bases, and 8 bases separated the two germline ends. The CDR3 spans 14 residues. Here the CDR3 DNA reads TGTGCCAGCAGCTTGGTGACAGGCAATTCACCCCTCCACTTT. Protein: CASSLVTGNSPLHF.

This clonotype was counted between two and nine times. A junction end diverges from the germline sequence, so it may reflect a read error. V usage is TRBV13 and J usage is TRBJ2-7; D gene ambiguous. Germline V lookup: CDR1 PRHDT, CDR2 FYEKMQ (reference sequence). The CDR3 is 14 amino acids. CDR3 loop: CASRPGLASHEQYF. The CDR3 DNA is TGTGCCAGCAGGCCTGGGCTCGCCTCCCACGAGCAGTACTTC.

This clonotype was counted only a few times. The V and J genes are TRBV29-1 and TRBJ1-2, with 9 bases that match TRBD1. The germline V gene has CDR1 SQVTM and CDR2 ANQGSEA. V lost 6 bases, J lost 9 bases, and 11 bases stayed unmatched. CDR3 length: 13 amino acids. The CDR3 DNA sequence: TGCAGCGTCGGACAGGGGATCGGCGATCGCTACACCTTC. It encodes CSVGQGIGDRYTF.

V is TRBV11-2 and J is TRBJ2-7; the D is unclear. Per the germline V gene, CDR1 is SGHAT and CDR2 is FQNNGV. This CDR3 comprises 16 residues. Trimming removed 4 bases from V and 6 bases from J, with 22 bases in between. The CDR3 reads CASSWSVRLAPGEQYF. Written as DNA, the CDR3 is TGTGCCAGCAGCTGGTCCGTCCGGTTGGCTCCCGGCGAGCAGTACTTC.

The V and J genes are TRBV28 and TRBJ2-1; 8 bases line up with TRBD1. The V segment lost 5 bases and the J segment 2 bases; nucleotides outside the gene matches: 5. Germline CDR1 MDHEN, CDR2 SYDVKM. There are 15 residues in the CDR3. CDR3 amino acids: CASSRQGLTYNEQFF. In DNA form, the CDR3 reads TGTGCCAGCAGTCGACAGGGGCTGACCTACAATGAGCAGTTCTTC.

This chain joins TRBV3-1 and TRBJ2-1; D possibly corresponds to TRBD2 (5 bases). With 4 bases removed from V and 6 bases from J, the gap between germline ends came to 19 bases. The V gene's germline CDR1 is LGHDT and CDR2 YNNKEL (reference sequence). The CDR3 spans 16 residues. The CDR3 nucleotides read TGTGCCAGCAGCCGGGGAGTTTACCGGGTAGTCAATGAGCAGTTCTTC. It translates to CASSRGVYRVVNEQFF.

This clonotype turned up a few times. The chain is built from TRBV7-9 and TRBJ2-2; perhaps TRBD2 as D (6 bases). From germline, CDR1 is SEHNR and CDR2 FQNEAQ (reference sequence). The CDR3 is 15 amino acids. Trimming removed 0 bases at V and 3 bases at J, with 8 bases between. The CDR3 region is CASSLASGYTGELFF. For the CDR3, the DNA is TGTGCCAGCAGCTTAGCTAGCGGCTACACCGGGGAGCTGTTTTTT.

This chain joins TRBV5-1 and TRBJ2-1; TRBD1 matches at 8 bases. Germline CDR1 SGHRS, CDR2 YFSETQ. CDR3 size: 15 residues. The junction had 11 bases not matched to a gene; V was cut back by 3 bases and J by 9 bases. CDR3 sequence: CASSSPMAGGPEQFF. Here the CDR3 DNA reads TGCGCCAGCAGCTCCCCTATGGCAGGGGGCCCTGAGCAGTTCTTC. The full variable domain, its missing parts supplied by reference TRBV5-1 and TRBJ2-1, is KAGVTQTPRYLIKTRGQQVTLSCSPISGHRSVSWYQQTPGQGLQFLFEYFSETQRNKGNFPGRFSGRQFSNSRSEMNVSTLELGDSALYLCASSSPMAGGPEQFFGPGTRLTVL.

This clonotype has a handful of counts. This chain connects TRBV20-1 to TRBJ1-5; D possibly corresponds to TRBD1 (6 bases). Looked up from germline, CDR1 is DFQATT and CDR2 is SNEGSKA (reference sequence). The germline V and J ends were trimmed by 6 bases and 3 bases, with 15 bases remaining between them. The CDR3 consists of 14 residues. The CDR3 nucleotides read TGCAGTGCGCGAAAGCAGGGGCTCAATCAGCCCCAGCATTTT. Its translation: CSARKQGLNQPQHF.

The genes are TRBV20-1 and TRBJ2-7; 7 bases align to TRBD1. V gave up 1 base and J gave up 0 bases; unmatched junction bases: 3. CDR1 is DFQATT and CDR2 is SNEGSKA in the germline V gene (reference sequence). The CDR3 consists of 14 residues. Here the CDR3 reads CSARAPGGSYEQYF. The CDR3 DNA is TGCAGTGCTAGAGCCCCAGGGGGCTCCTACGAGCAGTACTTC.

This clonotype was detected many times. This chain uses TRBV11-2 with TRBJ2-5, with 8 bases that match TRBD1. The CDR3 has 14 residues. Trimming at V came to 1 base and at J to 5 bases, leaving 3 bases not matched to a gene. Germline V gives CDR1 SGHAT, CDR2 FQNNGV. The CDR3, as DNA: TGTGCCAGCAGCTTAGGACAGGGGTCGGAGACCCAGTACTTC. Translated: CASSLGQGSETQYF.

This chain connects TRBV7-9 to TRBJ2-1, with 12 positions matching TRBD2. The CDR3 sequence is 17 residues long. Per germline, CDR1 SEHNR and CDR2 FQNEAQ (reference sequence). V trimming: 1 base; J trimming: 4 bases; junction bases outside the gene matches: 5. The DNA of the CDR3 is TGTGCCAGCAGCTTAGGTGGACTAGCGGGGAGATACAATGAGCAGTTCTTC. It codes for CASSLGGLAGRYNEQFF.

This clonotype was found a few times. V and J are TRBV4-1 and TRBJ2-6; D is possibly TRBD2 (5 bases). Germline values: CDR1 MGHRA, CDR2 YSYEKL. The CDR3 loop spans 20 amino acids. V gave up 0 bases and J gave up 2 bases, with 20 bases separating them. The CDR3 DNA sequence: TGCGCCAGCAGCCAAGATCGGGGAAAAACACTCGTAACTGGGGCCAACGTCCTGACTTTC. Amino acid sequence: CASSQDRGKTLVTGANVLTF.

The sample holds many counts of this clonotype. Its ends do not fully match the called genes, so a read error is possible. V and J are TRBV5-1 and TRBJ2-7; D is possibly TRBD1 or TRBD2 (5 bases each). The germline CDR1 and CDR2 sequences are SGHRS and YFSETQ. The CDR3 has 14 amino acids. Here the CDR3 reads CASSLAGSSYEQYF. DNA of the CDR3: TGTGCCAGCAGCTTAGCAGGGAGCTCCTACGAGCAGTACTTC.

The gene calls are TRBV11-1 and TRBJ2-1, with 11 bases that match TRBD2. CDR3 length: 18 amino acids. The germline CDR1 and CDR2 sequences are SGHAT and FQDESV (reference sequence). Unmatched junction bases numbered 13, after V lost 5 bases and J lost 4 bases. CDR3 protein: CASSPTLRLAGPYNEQFF. The DNA for the CDR3 is TGTGCCAGCAGCCCGACCCTTAGACTAGCGGGGCCATACAATGAGCAGTTCTTC.

This clonotype was detected a few times. This chain connects TRBV7-6 to TRBJ1-1, with a possible D match to TRBD1 (5 bases). This CDR3 region has 14 residues. V shed 8 bases and J shed 1 base, with 14 bases lying between them. CDR1 is SGHVS and CDR2 is FNYEAQ in the germline V gene. The DNA for the CDR3 is TGTGCCAGCTCAGTAATAGGGGAGAACACTGAAGCTTTCTTT. Protein sequence: CASSVIGENTEAFF.

The V gene is TRBV12-3 or TRBV12-4, the J gene TRBJ2-5, with D maybe TRBD2 (6 bases). This CDR3 region has 15 residues. Between the trimmed V and J ends, which lost 3 bases and 4 bases, there was a span of 15 bases. The CDR3 nucleotides read TGTGCCAGCAGTTTCGATCGGGAGAGGGTAGAGACCCAGTACTTC. Translation gives CASSFDRERVETQYF.

The V gene is TRBV6-1, the J gene TRBJ2-2; no clear D. V lost 2 bases and J 7 bases, leaving 5 bases between the germline ends. This CDR3 contains 12 residues. Germline V CDR1 and CDR2: MNHNS, SASEGT. In DNA form, the CDR3 reads TGTGCCAGCAGTGAACTAGTCGGGGAGCTGTTTTTT. This codes for CASSELVGELFF.

The chain employs TRBV6-1 and TRBJ2-7; D is possibly TRBD1 (7 bases). Germline V gene lookup returns CDR1 MNHNS and CDR2 SASEGT. The CDR3 loop spans 14 amino acids. Trimming shortened V by 8 bases and J by 7 bases, and 21 bases separated the two germline ends. CDR3 sequence reads: CASVTGRPPREQYF. CDR3 nucleotides: TGTGCCAGCGTGACAGGGAGGCCCCCGAGGGAGCAGTACTTC.

This clonotype was counted between two and nine times. The V and J genes are TRBV7-9 and TRBJ2-2, with D possibly being TRBD1 (5 bases). This CDR3 contains 13 residues. Germline values: CDR1 SEHNR, CDR2 FQNEAQ (reference sequence). V gave up 5 bases and J gave up 6 bases, with 10 bases separating them. In DNA form, the CDR3 reads TGTGCCAGCAGCCTTTACAGGTCCGGGGAGCTGTTTTTT. Protein: CASSLYRSGELFF.